This T cell receptor beta chain is drawn from a study of cytomegalovirus exposure and HLA in healthy donors. Study details: One earlier analysis, a look at 180 million or so T cells, found approximately 120 million unique TCR beta sequences. Study findings and constraints: It was in a later analysis that TCR association rates were seen to vary by HLA locus, highest for DRB1 and lowest for HLA-C.

It was with 60 Vbeta and 13 Jbeta primers that the PCR ran. Original methodology: A later analysis counted about 80 million unique TCR beta chains, some 11 million shared. Measured with immunoSEQ multiplex PCR; TCRdb has only the in-frame clones, and not every one. V, J and clone size are those of that table, while D and trimming were read from the DNA. The sample lists fewer than 85,000 clones; 60% to 85% were seen once. Worth noting for this clone: The antigen remains undetermined.

This CDR3 has 17 residues. Germline V gene sequence: CDR1 MNHNS, CDR2 SASEGT. V gave up 2 bases and J gave up 5 bases; unmatched junction bases: 8. The genes are TRBV6-1 and TRBJ2-2; 10 bases match TRBD1. The sequenced sample was PBMCs. The TCR sequence derives from a man between 18 and 29 years old in good health and CMV-seropositive. The CDR3 region is CASSEPPGTGVTGELFF. CDR3 nucleotides: TGTGCCAGCAGTGAACCACCCGGGACAGGGGTTACCGGGGAGCTGTTTTTT.